The T cell receptor (beta chain) described here comes from a study of tumor-infiltrating lymphocytes in primary liver carcinoma. Study-wide findings and caveats: Tumors reached a significantly greater top-250-clone fraction than blood did (p = 0.039). Relative to tumor region pairs, the tumor-adjacent and tumor-blood pairs showed overlap that was lower.

This clonotype was found once. As yet, its antigen is unknown. The trim removed 2 bases at V and 1 base at J, leaving 12 bases unmatched. The CDR3 is made up of 20 amino acids. Germline V CDR1 and CDR2: MGHRA, YSYEKL. For blood RNA, unsorted whole blood served as the source, and germline DNA was extracted too. The researchers produced TCR beta cDNA from around 500 ng total RNA with a constant-region primer. It was through three nested multiplex PCR rounds of slightly modified ARM-PCR that TCR beta libraries arose. The study ran its first two PCR rounds for approximately 10 cycles each, using TRBV1-TRBV30 forward primers and a C-beta reverse primer. MiXCR was run by TCRdb on the multiplex PCR reads, yielding one entry per CDR3 protein. The sample shows approximately 330,000 distinct CDR3 sequences, roughly 61% of them seen only once.

The rearrangement links TRBV4-1 to TRBJ2-3; TRBD2 aligns across 13 bases. The sample consisted of peripheral blood. This sequence was found in a middle-aged man with primary liver carcinoma and hepatitis B virus infection. The CDR3: CASSQSGLAGWPQGTDTQYF. CDR3 in DNA: TGCGCCAGCAGCCAATCGGGACTAGCGGGATGGCCGCAGGGCACAGATACGCAGTATTTT.